This T cell receptor beta chain appears in the sequencing data of a study of response to subunit inactivated influenza vaccine. CDR3 length: 13 residues. Trimming shortened V by 0 bases and J by 6 bases, and 5 bases separated the two germline ends. Per the germline V gene, CDR1 is SEHNR and CDR2 is FQNEAQ (reference sequence). MiXCR, run by TCRdb on the RT-PCR reads, gives a single entry per CDR3 protein. The sample carries around 170,000 distinct CDR3 sequences, roughly 10% recorded once. Material: CD8+ T cells sorted from PBMCs, obtained around 25 months after vaccination. The chain uses TRBV7-9 and TRBJ2-2; D unclear. This clonotype was obtained from a man in his fifties or sixties who received an inactivated influenza vaccine. In DNA form, the CDR3 reads TGTGCCAGCAGCTTAGCCAATCCCGGGGAGCTGTTTTTT. Translated, it gives CASSLANPGELFF. The variable domain in full, completed from reference TRBV7-9 and TRBJ2-2, reads DTGVSQNPRHKITKRGQNVTFRCDPISEHNRLYWYRQTLGQGPEFLTYFQNEAQLEKSRLLSDRFSAERPKGSFSTLEIQRTEQGDSAMYLCASSLANPGELFFGEGSRLTVL.